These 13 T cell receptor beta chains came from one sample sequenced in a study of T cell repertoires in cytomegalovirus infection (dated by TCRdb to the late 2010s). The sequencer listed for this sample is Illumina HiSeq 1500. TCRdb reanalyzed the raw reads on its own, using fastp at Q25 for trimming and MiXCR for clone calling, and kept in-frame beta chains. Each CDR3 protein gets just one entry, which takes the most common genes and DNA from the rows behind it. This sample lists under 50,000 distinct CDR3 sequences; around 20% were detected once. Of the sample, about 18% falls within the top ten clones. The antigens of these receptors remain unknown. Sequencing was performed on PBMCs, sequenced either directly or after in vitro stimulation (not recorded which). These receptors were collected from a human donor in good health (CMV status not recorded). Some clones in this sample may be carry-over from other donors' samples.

The CDR3 nucleotides are TGCGCCAGCATGGGGGCCACTGAAGCTTTCTTT. This encodes CASMGATEAFF. The V and J genes are TRBV5-1 and TRBJ1-1, with D perhaps TRBD1 (6 bases). Germline CDR1 SGHRS, CDR2 YFSETQ. V gave up 6 bases and J gave up 4 bases, with 7 bases separating them. The CDR3 covers 11 residues.

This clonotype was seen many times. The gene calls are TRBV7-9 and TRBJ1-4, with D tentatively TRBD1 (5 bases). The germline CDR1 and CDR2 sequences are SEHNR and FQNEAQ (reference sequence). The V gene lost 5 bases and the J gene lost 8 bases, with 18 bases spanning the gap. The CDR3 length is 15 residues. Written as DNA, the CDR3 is TGTGCCAGCAGCATATACAGGATGGGGGAGGAAAAACTGTTTTTT. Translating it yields CASSIYRMGEEKLFF.

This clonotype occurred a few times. CDR3 residues: CASSFPRFTGANVLTF. In DNA form, the CDR3 reads TGTGCCAGCAGCTTCCCCAGGTTTACTGGGGCCAACGTCCTGACTTTC. The rearrangement uses TRBV5-6 and TRBJ2-6, with D uncertain. Trimming stripped 2 bases from V and 2 bases from J, with 11 bases between. Germline V gene lookup returns CDR1 SGHDT and CDR2 YYEEEE. The CDR3 has 16 residues.

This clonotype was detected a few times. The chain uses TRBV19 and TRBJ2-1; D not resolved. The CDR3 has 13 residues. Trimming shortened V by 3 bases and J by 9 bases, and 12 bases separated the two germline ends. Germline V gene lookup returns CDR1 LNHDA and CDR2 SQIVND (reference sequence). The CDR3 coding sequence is TGTGCCAGTAGTATTCGTGCAGGATTTGAGCAGTTCTTC. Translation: CASSIRAGFEQFF.

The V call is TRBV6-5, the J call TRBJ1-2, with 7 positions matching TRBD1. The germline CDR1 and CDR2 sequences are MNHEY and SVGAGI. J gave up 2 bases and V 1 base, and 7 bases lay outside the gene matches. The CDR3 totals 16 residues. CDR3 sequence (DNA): TGTGCCAGCAGTTACTTCCTCAGGGGACAGAACTATGGCTACACCTTC. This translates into CASSYFLRGQNYGYTF.

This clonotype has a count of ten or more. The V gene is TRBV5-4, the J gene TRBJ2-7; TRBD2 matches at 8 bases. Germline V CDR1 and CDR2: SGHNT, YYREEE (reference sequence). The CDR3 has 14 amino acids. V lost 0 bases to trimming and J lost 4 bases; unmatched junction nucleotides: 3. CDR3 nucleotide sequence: TGTGCCAGCAGCTTGGGGACTAGCCGGTACGAGCAGTACTTC. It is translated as CASSLGTSRYEQYF.

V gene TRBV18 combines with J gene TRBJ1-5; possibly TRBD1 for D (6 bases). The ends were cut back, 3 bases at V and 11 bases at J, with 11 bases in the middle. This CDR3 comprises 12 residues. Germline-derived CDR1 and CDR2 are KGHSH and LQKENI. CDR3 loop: CASSPSGQTQHF. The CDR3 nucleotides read TGTGCCAGCTCACCGTCGGGACAAACCCAGCATTTT. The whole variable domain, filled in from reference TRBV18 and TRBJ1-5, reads NAGVMQNPRHLVRRRGQEARLRCSPMKGHSHVYWYRQLPEEGLKFMVYLQKENIIDESGMPKERFSAEFPKEGPSILRIQQVVRGDSAAYFCASSPSGQTQHFGDGTRLSIL.

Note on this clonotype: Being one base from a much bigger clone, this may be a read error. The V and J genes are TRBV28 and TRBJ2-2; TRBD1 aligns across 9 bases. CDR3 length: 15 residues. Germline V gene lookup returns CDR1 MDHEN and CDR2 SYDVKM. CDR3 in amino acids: CASSPGTGQSGEMFF. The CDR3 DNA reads TGTGCCAGCAGCCCCGGGACAGGGCAGAGCGGGGAGATGTTTTTT.

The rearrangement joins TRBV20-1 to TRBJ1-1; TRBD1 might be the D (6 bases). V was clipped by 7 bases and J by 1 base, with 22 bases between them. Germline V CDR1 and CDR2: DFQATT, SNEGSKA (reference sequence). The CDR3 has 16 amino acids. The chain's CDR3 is CSVGVRAQGWNTEAFF. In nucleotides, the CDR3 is TGCAGTGTAGGGGTTCGGGCACAGGGATGGAACACTGAAGCTTTCTTT.

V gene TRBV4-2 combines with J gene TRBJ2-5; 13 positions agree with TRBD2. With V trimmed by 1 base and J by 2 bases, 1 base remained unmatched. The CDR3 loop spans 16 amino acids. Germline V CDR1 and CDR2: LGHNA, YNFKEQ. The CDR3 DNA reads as TGTGCCAGCAGCCAAGGGGGACTAGCGGGGCAAGAGACCCAGTACTTC. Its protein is CASSQGGLAGQETQYF.

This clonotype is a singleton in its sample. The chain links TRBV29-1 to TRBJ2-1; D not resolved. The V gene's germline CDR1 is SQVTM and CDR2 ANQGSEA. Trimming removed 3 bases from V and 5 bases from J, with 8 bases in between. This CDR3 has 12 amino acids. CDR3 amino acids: CSVDPLNNEQFF. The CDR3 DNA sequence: TGCAGCGTTGACCCTTTGAACAATGAGCAGTTCTTC.

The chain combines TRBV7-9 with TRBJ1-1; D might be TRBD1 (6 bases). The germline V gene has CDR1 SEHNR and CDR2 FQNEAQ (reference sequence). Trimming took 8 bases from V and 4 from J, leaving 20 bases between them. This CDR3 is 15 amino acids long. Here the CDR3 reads CASDLIGGRVTEAFF. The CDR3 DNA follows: TGTGCCAGCGATTTAATTGGGGGGCGGGTCACTGAAGCTTTCTTT. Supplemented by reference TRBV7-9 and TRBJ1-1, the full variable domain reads DTGVSQNPRHKITKRGQNVTFRCDPISEHNRLYWYRQTLGQGPEFLTYFQNEAQLEKSRLLSDRFSAERPKGSFSTLEIQRTEQGDSAMYLCASDLIGGRVTEAFFGQGTRLTVV.

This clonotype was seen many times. As DNA, the CDR3 is TGTGCCAGCAGCCAGACAGGGTTGGGAGAGCAGTACTTC. It yields the protein CASSQTGLGEQYF. The gene calls are TRBV7-7 and TRBJ2-7, with 7 bases identical to TRBD1. The V and J ends lost 5 bases and 7 bases, in that order; junction bases with no gene match: 8. The CDR3 extends over 13 amino acids. CDR1 is SSHAT and CDR2 is FNYEAQ in the germline V gene (reference sequence).